The 14 T cell receptor beta chains reported below all come from one sample, sequenced in a study of chemoradiotherapy in HPV16-positive cancers. Libraries were prepared by immunoSEQ multiplex PCR; TCRdb keeps only in-frame clonotypes and omits some of them. Of around 29,000 clones listed, about 91% were seen once; the top ten hold less than 25%. This specimen consisted of blood, obtained from a patient who underwent chemoradiotherapy. Source of these receptors: a human donor with HPV-associated anogenital cancer.

The chain is built from TRBV10-3 and TRBJ2-5; TRBD1 might be the D (6 bases). Germline CDR1 ENHRY, CDR2 SYGVKD. The CDR3 is made up of 14 amino acids. The ends were cut back, 0 bases at V and 7 bases at J, with 12 bases in the middle. The CDR3 DNA sequence: TGTGCCATCAGTGAGTCTGGGGGCGGTAGGACCCAGTACTTC. Translating it yields CAISESGGGRTQYF.

The rearrangement joins TRBV9 to TRBJ1-1, with D possibly TRBD1 on 5 matching bases. Germline V gene sequence: CDR1 SGDLS, CDR2 YYNGEE. This CDR3 has 15 amino acids. V was pared by 1 base and J by 3 bases, with 13 bases between. The CDR3 region has the DNA TGTGCCAGCAGCGTATCTTTTCTCAGGGACACTGAAGCTTTCTTT. This sequence encodes CASSVSFLRDTEAFF.

This rearrangement joins TRBV30 to TRBJ1-2; 7 nucleotides agree with TRBD1. The ends lost 4 bases at V and 8 bases at J; junction bases unmatched: 16. Per germline, CDR1 GTSNPN and CDR2 SVGIG (reference sequence). The CDR3 has 15 residues. CDR3 DNA sequence: TGTGCCTGGATCCCAGGGGGAGAACGGGGTGAGGGCTACACCTTC. Its protein product is CAWIPGGERGEGYTF.

This clone occurred once. This chain connects TRBV5-1 to TRBJ2-3; D ambiguous. This CDR3 comprises 11 residues. V lost 5 bases and J lost 2, with 3 bases in between. Per germline, CDR1 SGHRS and CDR2 YFSETQ. In nucleotides, the CDR3 is TGCGCCAGCAGGATCACAGATACGCAGTATTTT. It specifies CASRITDTQYF.

The chain is built from TRBV7-8 and TRBJ2-7; D is unresolved. The CDR3 covers 13 residues. Looked up from germline, CDR1 is SGHVS and CDR2 is FQNEAQ. Trimming took 2 bases from V and 0 from J, leaving 5 bases between them. The DNA of the CDR3 is TGTGCCAGCAGCTTACACGGCTCCTACGAGCAGTACTTC. Its translation: CASSLHGSYEQYF. Together with reference TRBV7-8 and TRBJ2-7, the CDR3 gives the full variable domain: GAGVSQSPRYKVAKRGQDVALRCDPISGHVSLFWYQQALGQGPEFLTYFQNEAQLDKSGLPSDRFFAERPEGSVSTLKIQRTQQEDSAVYLCASSLHGSYEQYFGPGTRLTVT.

V gene TRBV6-5 combines with J gene TRBJ2-3; D is tentatively TRBD1 or TRBD2 (6 bases each). V shed 4 bases and J shed 0 bases, with 14 bases lying between them. Germline lookup yields CDR1 MNHEY and CDR2 SVGAGI. The CDR3 has 16 residues. CDR3 DNA sequence: TGTGCCAGCAGTTCCCCTCGGGGGCGTAGCACAGATACGCAGTATTTT. This encodes CASSSPRGRSTDTQYF.

This chain joins TRBV7-9 and TRBJ2-7, with D possibly TRBD2 on 6 matching bases. CDR3 size: 15 residues. The V end was cut by 2 bases, the J end by 6 bases, with 17 bases between. The germline V gene encodes CDR1 SEHNR and CDR2 FQNEAQ (reference sequence). CDR3 amino acids: CASSLSGLGGGEQYF. The CDR3 DNA reads as TGTGCCAGCAGCTTATCAGGCCTTGGGGGAGGCGAGCAGTACTTC. The full variable domain, its missing parts supplied by reference TRBV7-9 and TRBJ2-7, is DTGVSQNPRHKITKRGQNVTFRCDPISEHNRLYWYRQTLGQGPEFLTYFQNEAQLEKSRLLSDRFSAERPKGSFSTLEIQRTEQGDSAMYLCASSLSGLGGGEQYFGPGTRLTVT.

This sequence joins TRBV5-8 and TRBJ1-1; no clear D. Germline CDR1 and CDR2: SGHTS and YDEGEE. Trimming took off 6 bases at V and 1 base at J, with 13 bases between the two ends. The CDR3 covers 14 residues. CDR3 in amino acids: CASTTVWSNTEAFF. CDR3 nucleotide sequence: TGTGCCAGCACTACCGTCTGGTCGAACACTGAAGCTTTCTTT.

The table lists this clone with a count of one. V and J are TRBV7-3 and TRBJ2-2, with D unresolved. Germline V gene lookup returns CDR1 SGHTA and CDR2 FQGTGA. The V end lost 4 bases, the J end lost 6 bases, and 15 bases lay between the germline ends. The CDR3 sequence is 15 residues long. Here the CDR3 DNA reads TGTGCCAGCAGCTATGAGGCGTCCCCGCCCGGGGAGCTGTTTTTT. It codes for CASSYEASPPGELFF.

This rearrangement joins TRBV7-9 to TRBJ2-5; D is possibly TRBD2 (6 bases). CDR1 is SEHNR, CDR2 FQNEAQ, per germline (reference sequence). The CDR3 has 17 residues. V was pared by 5 bases and J by 5 bases, with 24 bases between. The CDR3 spells CASSPAAVAGLWETQYF. The CDR3 region has the DNA TGTGCCAGCAGCCCCGCGGCCGTGGCTGGACTATGGGAGACCCAGTACTTC.

V is TRBV30 and J is TRBJ2-3; perhaps TRBD2 as D (5 bases). Germline CDR1 is GTSNPN and CDR2 is SVGIG (reference sequence). Trimming left V 1 base short and J 5 bases short, with 10 bases between. CDR3 length: 13 residues. The CDR3 sequence is CAWSAALVDTQYF. CDR3 DNA sequence: TGTGCCTGGAGTGCTGCACTAGTAGATACGCAGTATTTT.

This sequence joins TRBV11-2 and TRBJ1-2; no definite D call. The germline V and J ends were trimmed by 0 bases and 8 bases, with 7 bases remaining between them. Germline CDR1 SGHAT, CDR2 FQNNGV. The CDR3 is 12 residues long. The CDR3 sequence: CASSLEGYGYTF. The CDR3 coding sequence is TGTGCCAGCAGCTTAGAAGGGTACGGCTACACCTTC.

The chain recombines TRBV5-4 with TRBJ1-3, with D perhaps TRBD1 (5 bases). The germline gives CDR1 SGHNT, CDR2 YYREEE (reference sequence). V lost 4 bases to trimming and J lost 0 bases, with 14 bases between them. The length of the CDR3 is 16 residues. The CDR3 sequence is CASSPHGGSSGNTIYF. The CDR3, as DNA: TGTGCCAGCAGCCCGCACGGGGGATCCTCTGGAAACACCATATATTTT.

The J gene is TRBJ2-7, the V gene TRBV15; 13 bases fit TRBD2. This CDR3 has 18 amino acids. V lost 5 bases to trimming and J lost 1 base; unmatched junction nucleotides: 11. Germline loops: CDR1 LNHNV, CDR2 YYDKDF (reference sequence). In nucleotides, the CDR3 is TGTGCCACCAGCGCCGGGACTAGCGGGGAGTCTAGATCCTACGAGCAGTACTTC. Translating gives CATSAGTSGESRSYEQYF.